Listed below are T cell receptor beta chains from one sample, sequenced in a study of response to subunit inactivated influenza vaccine. TCRdb itself ran the RT-PCR reads through MiXCR, one entry per CDR3 protein. The table includes more than 400,000 distinct CDR3 sequences, approximately 7.2% detected once. The material sequenced was PBMCs from blood, taken 23 to 25 months after vaccination. These receptors originate from a man aged 50-75 years who received an inactivated influenza vaccine. The CDR3 runs from the conserved cysteine through the conserved F or W. The D gene is left open where the match is weak. A clone size is listed for some rows: how often the clone was seen (once, few, many), or a class if it is expanded.

v_gene	d_gene	abundance	j_gene	CDR3nt	CDR3aa
TRBV4-2	-	few	TRBJ1-2	TGTGCCAGCAGCCAAGATCTGAGGAACGGCTACACCTTC	CASSQDLRNGYTF
TRBV4-3	TRBD2	-	TRBJ2-1	TGCGCCAGCAGCCAAGATGCGGGAGGGCCTGGCAATGAGCAGTTCTTC	CASSQDAGGPGNEQFF
TRBV6-1	TRBD1	-	TRBJ2-2	TGTGCCAGCAACCAACTCTCAGGGGGCATCGGGGAGCTGTTTTTT	CASNQLSGGIGELFF
TRBV6-5	-	many	TRBJ1-4	TGTGCCAGCAGTTACTCGGCAGGTTTGTTTGCTGAAAAACTGTTTTTT	CASSYSAGLFAEKLFF
TRBV6-5	-	-	TRBJ2-3	TGTGCCAGCAGCTCCTCTTCAGATACGCAGTATTTT	CASSSSSDTQYF
TRBV6-5	-	few	TRBJ2-7	TGTGCCAGCAGTTTCGGGACTCCCAACGAGCAGTACTTC	CASSFGTPNEQYF
TRBV28	TRBD2	-	TRBJ2-7	TGTGCCAGCAAAACGGGGAGGGGTTCCTACGAGCAGTACTTC	CASKTGRGSYEQYF
TRBV3-1	TRBD2	-	TRBJ2-1	TGTGCCAGCAGCCAGTCCGGGACTAGCGGGGGGCGGGGTGAGCAGTTCTTC	CASSQSGTSGGRGEQFF
TRBV20-1	TRBD1	many	TRBJ2-1	TGCAGTGCTAGGCAGGGGGCTACCTACAATGAGCAGTTCTTC	CSARQGATYNEQFF
TRBV6-6	-	many	TRBJ1-5	TGTGCCAGCAATCCCCCGAAAGGACCCCAGCATTTT	CASNPPKGPQHF
TRBV30	-	-	TRBJ1-2	TGTGCCTGGAGTGTCAGTTTTAACTATGGCTACACCTTC	CAWSVSFNYGYTF
TRBV24-1	-	few	TRBJ2-3	TGTGCCACCAGTGATTTGAAGGTTCATACGCAGTATTTT	CATSDLKVHTQYF
TRBV7-2	-	many	TRBJ1-3	TGTGCCAGCAGCCCCAGGGTGGGGGCGAGAAACACCATATATTTT	CASSPRVGARNTIYF
TRBV7-2	TRBD1	many	TRBJ1-5	TGTGCCAGCAGCTTGCGGGACAGTCTTCGTTATAGCAATCAGCCCCAGCATTTT	CASSLRDSLRYSNQPQHF
TRBV7-2	-	few	TRBJ2-3	TGTGCCAGCAGCAAGGGGGGGGTCACAGATACGCAGTATTTT	CASSKGGVTDTQYF
TRBV20-1	TRBD1	few	TRBJ1-1	TGCAGTGCTAGCACAGTTTCAGGGGGAGAAGCTTTCTTT	CSASTVSGGEAFF
TRBV7-2	-	-	TRBJ1-2	TGTGCCAGCAGCCGGCCCAGGAATAACTATGGCTACACCTTC	CASSRPRNNYGYTF
TRBV5-1	TRBD1	-	TRBJ1-1	TGCGCCAGCAGCTTGACAGGGGAGGTCGCTGAAGCTTTCTTT	CASSLTGEVAEAFF
TRBV7-2	-	many	TRBJ2-2	TGTGCCAGCAGCCCTTGGGGGTCGAACACCGGGGAGCTGTTTTTT	CASSPWGSNTGELFF
TRBV20-1	TRBD1	many	TRBJ2-5	TGCAGTGCTAGAAAACCAGGGGGAGAGACCCAGTACTTC	CSARKPGGETQYF
TRBV7-9	-	many	TRBJ1-1	TGTGCCAGCAGCTTAGATGCGGTTGCTGAAGCTTTCTTT	CASSLDAVAEAFF
TRBV28	-	-	TRBJ2-3	TGTGCCAGCAGGGATTTAGGAACAGATACGCAGTATTTT	CASRDLGTDTQYF
TRBV9	TRBD2	-	TRBJ2-1	TGTGCCAGCAGCGTAGTTAGCGGGAGTGGTATTGAGCAGTTCTTC	CASSVVSGSGIEQFF
TRBV29-1	-	many	TRBJ2-1	TGCAGCGTTGAAGAGATGGGGGGCCAGTTCTTC	CSVEEMGGQFF
TRBV18	-	-	TRBJ2-7	TGTGCCAGCTCACCCAGCAGCAAAGAGCAGTACTTC	CASSPSSKEQYF
TRBV7-2	-	-	TRBJ2-5	TGTGCCAGCAGCCGAAACGGGGCTCGAGAGACCCAGTACTTC	CASSRNGARETQYF
TRBV5-1	-	-	TRBJ1-2	TGCGCCAGCAGCTTGTCACCTCAGGGGACTAACTATGGCTACACCTTC	CASSLSPQGTNYGYTF